Shown below are 6 T cell receptor beta chains from a single sample sequenced in a study of shared clonotypes between healthy human individuals. The naive CD8 subset, CD45RO-negative cells positively selected for CCR7, excluded terminally differentiated effector memory CD45RA+ cells. Clones were read by immunoSEQ multiplex PCR, and TCRdb kept only the in-frame ones, dropping some. Of hundreds of thousands of clones in the sample, roughly nine tenths were seen once. Material for sequencing was naive CD8+ T cells sorted from blood. The receptors were gathered from a man younger than 45 in good health.

The rearrangement joins TRBV18 to TRBJ2-3, with D tentatively TRBD2 (5 bases). V was cut by 1 base and J by 8 bases, with 10 bases left in between. CDR3 length equals 13 residues. In germline, CDR1 is KGHSH, CDR2 LQKENI. CDR3 sequence reads: CASSPRQEATQYF. CDR3 DNA: TGTGCCAGCTCACCACGCCAGGAGGCTACGCAGTATTTT.

This sequence joins TRBV4-1 and TRBJ2-5; 9 nucleotides match TRBD1. Germline V gene lookup returns CDR1 MGHRA and CDR2 YSYEKL. There are 14 residues in the CDR3. The trim removed 0 bases at V and 7 bases at J, leaving 3 bases unmatched. CDR3 protein: CASSQDPGQGTQYF. Here the CDR3 DNA reads TGCGCCAGCAGCCAAGACCCGGGACAGGGGACCCAGTACTTC.

CDR3 amino acids: CASSLNRQGYGQPQHF. The CDR3 DNA sequence: TGTGCCAGCAGTTTAAATCGACAGGGGTATGGTCAGCCCCAGCATTTT. This chain uses TRBV28 with TRBJ1-5, with 8 positions matching TRBD1. Germline V gene sequence: CDR1 MDHEN, CDR2 SYDVKM. The CDR3 is made up of 16 amino acids. Germline trimming cut 2 bases from V and 6 bases from J; bases unmatched to any gene: 9.

The chain has TRBV18 and TRBJ1-5, with a possible D match to TRBD1 (5 bases). Germline CDR1 and CDR2: KGHSH and LQKENI. This CDR3 is built from 16 residues. V lost 3 bases, J lost 0 bases, and 12 bases lay in between. The CDR3 loop is CASSPSQGYSNQPQHF. The CDR3 coding sequence is TGTGCCAGCTCACCGTCCCAGGGTTATAGCAATCAGCCCCAGCATTTT. Looking up the rest from reference TRBV18 and TRBJ1-5 gives the full variable domain: NAGVMQNPRHLVRRRGQEARLRCSPMKGHSHVYWYRQLPEEGLKFMVYLQKENIIDESGMPKERFSAEFPKEGPSILRIQQVVRGDSAAYFCASSPSQGYSNQPQHFGDGTRLSIL.

The chain combines TRBV6-1 with TRBJ2-5; D may be TRBD1 (7 bases). V lost 2 bases, J lost 1 base, and 20 bases lay in between. Per germline, CDR1 MNHNS and CDR2 SASEGT. This CDR3 region has 18 residues. This chain's CDR3 is CASSEKVFAGGGQETQYF. CDR3 sequence (DNA): TGTGCCAGCAGTGAAAAGGTGTTTGCAGGGGGAGGCCAAGAGACCCAGTACTTC.

The chain has TRBV30 and TRBJ1-5; D not certain. There are 13 residues in the CDR3. Germline V gene lookup returns CDR1 GTSNPN and CDR2 SVGIG (reference sequence). Trimming removed 0 bases from V and 6 bases from J, with 9 bases in between. CDR3 DNA: TGTGCCTGGAGTGTACGGGCCGTTCAGCCCCAGCATTTT. Its translation is CAWSVRAVQPQHF.